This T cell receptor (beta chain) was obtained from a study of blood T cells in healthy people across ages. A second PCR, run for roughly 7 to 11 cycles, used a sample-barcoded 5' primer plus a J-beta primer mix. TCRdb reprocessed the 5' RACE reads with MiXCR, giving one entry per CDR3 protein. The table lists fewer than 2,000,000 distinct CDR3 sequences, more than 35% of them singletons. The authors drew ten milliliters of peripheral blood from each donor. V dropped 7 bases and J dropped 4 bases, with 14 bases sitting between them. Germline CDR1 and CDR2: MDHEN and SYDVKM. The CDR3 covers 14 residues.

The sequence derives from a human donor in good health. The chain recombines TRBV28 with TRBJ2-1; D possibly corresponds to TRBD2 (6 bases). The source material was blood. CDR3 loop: CASTRDGGYNEQFF. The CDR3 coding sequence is TGTGCCAGCACCCGGGACGGGGGTTACAATGAGCAGTTCTTC.